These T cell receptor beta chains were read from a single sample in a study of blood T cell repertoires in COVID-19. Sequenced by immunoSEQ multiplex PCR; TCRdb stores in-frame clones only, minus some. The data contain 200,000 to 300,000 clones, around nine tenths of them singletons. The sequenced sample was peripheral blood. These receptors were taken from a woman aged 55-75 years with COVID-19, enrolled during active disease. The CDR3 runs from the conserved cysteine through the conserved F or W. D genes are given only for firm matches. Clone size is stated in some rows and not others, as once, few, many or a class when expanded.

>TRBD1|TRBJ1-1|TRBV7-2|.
TGTGCCAGCAGCAGAGGGACAGCGCTCCTGAACACTGAAGCTTTCTTT
CASSRGTALLNTEAFF
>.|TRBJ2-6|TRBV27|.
TGTGCCAGCAGGGCTAGCTCTGGGGCCAACGTCCTGACTTTC
CASRASSGANVLTF
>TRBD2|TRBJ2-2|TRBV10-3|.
TGTGCCATCAGGCGGGAGGGCGCCGGGGAGCTGTTTTTT
CAIRREGAGELFF
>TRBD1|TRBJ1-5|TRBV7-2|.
TGTGCCAGCAGCGCCCGGACAGGGTGGTATCAGCCCCAGCATTTT
CASSARTGWYQPQHF
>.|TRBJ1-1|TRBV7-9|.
TGTGCCAGCTGCGGGTCAATGAACACTGAAGCTTTCTTT
CASCGSMNTEAFF
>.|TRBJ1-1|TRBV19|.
TGTGCCAGTAGGAGAATGAACACTGAAGCTTTCTTT
CASRRMNTEAFF
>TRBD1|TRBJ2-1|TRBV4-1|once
TGCGCCAGCAGCCGCGGGGGACAGGGTGTCAATGAGCAGTTCTTC
CASSRGGQGVNEQFF
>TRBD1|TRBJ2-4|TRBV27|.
TGTGCCAGCAGGCGACAGGGGGGCAAAAACATTCAGTACTTC
CASRRQGGKNIQYF
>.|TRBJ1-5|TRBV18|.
TGTGCCAGCACCCGGGGGGGGAGCAATCAGCCCCAGCATTTT
CASTRGGSNQPQHF
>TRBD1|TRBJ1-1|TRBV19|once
TGTGCCACCGACCCGAGACAGGGTAACACTGAAGCTTTCTTT
CATDPRQGNTEAFF
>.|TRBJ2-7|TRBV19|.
TGTGCCAGTACCCTCAGGGGTGCCCGTGGGGAGCAGTACTTC
CASTLRGARGEQYF
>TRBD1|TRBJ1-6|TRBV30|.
TGTGCCTGGAGTGGAGGGGGGACAGCGAATTCACCCCTCCACTTT
CAWSGGGTANSPLHF
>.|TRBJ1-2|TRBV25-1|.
TGTGCCAGCAGTCCGAAATTGGGGCCGAACTATGGCTACACCTTC
CASSPKLGPNYGYTF
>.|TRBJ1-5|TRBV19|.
TGTGCCAGTGGGGAGACCCAGCATTTT
CASGETQHF
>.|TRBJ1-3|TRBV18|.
TGTGCCAGCTCCCTAGCAGGAGGGAACTCTGGAAACACCATATATTTT
CASSLAGGNSGNTIYF
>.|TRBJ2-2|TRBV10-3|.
TGTGCCATCAATTCGTACCAGGGTGGAACCGGGGAGCTGTTTTTT
CAINSYQGGTGELFF
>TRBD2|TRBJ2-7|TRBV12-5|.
TGTGCTAGTGGTTTGGGACTAGCGGGAGGGATTACCGAGCAGTACTTC
CASGLGLAGGITEQYF
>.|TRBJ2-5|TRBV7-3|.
TGTGCCAGCAGCCGAGGCGCCAAAAGGGGGCAAGAGACCCAGTACTTC
CASSRGAKRGQETQYF
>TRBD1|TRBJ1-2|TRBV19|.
TGTGCCAGTAGTTTGTCAGGGGGCGAAGTTGGCTACACCTTC
CASSLSGGEVGYTF
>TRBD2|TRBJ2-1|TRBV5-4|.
TGTGCCAGCAGCCCTAGGGGCGGGAGTTCCTACAATGAGCAGTTCTTC
CASSPRGGSSYNEQFF
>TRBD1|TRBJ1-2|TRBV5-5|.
TGTGCCAGCAGCCGACAGGGGGATGGCTACACCTTC
CASSRQGDGYTF
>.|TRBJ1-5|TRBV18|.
TGTGCCAGCTCACCCGCAGGCTGGCAGCCCCAGCATTTT
CASSPAGWQPQHF
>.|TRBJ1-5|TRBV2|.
TGTGCCAGCAGTGAGCCCAGCGGGGTTGGCAATCAGCCCCAGCATTTT
CASSEPSGVGNQPQHF
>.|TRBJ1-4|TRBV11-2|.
TGTGCCAGCAGCTTAGTGGAGGAAAAACTGTTTTTT
CASSLVEEKLFF
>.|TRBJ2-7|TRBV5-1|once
TGCGCCAGCAGCCCTGACAGTGCCTACGAGCAGTACTTC
CASSPDSAYEQYF
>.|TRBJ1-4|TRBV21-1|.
TGTGCCAGCAGCAAAGGAAGCGAACCCGGGACAGGGGGACGAAGAGGTGAAAAACTGTTTTTT
CASSKGSEPGTGGRRGEKLFF
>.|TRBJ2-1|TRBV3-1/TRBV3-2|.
TGTGCCAGCAGCCAACAGACTGGTAGCTCCTACAATGAGCAGTTCTTC
CASSQQTGSSYNEQFF
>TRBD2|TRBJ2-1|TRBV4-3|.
TGCGCCAGCAGCCAAGAGGGGGGGAGGGCCAGCGGAAAGCAGTTCTTC
CASSQEGGRASGKQFF
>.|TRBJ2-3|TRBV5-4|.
TGTGCCAGCAGCCTAGACTCCACAGATACGCAGTATTTT
CASSLDSTDTQYF
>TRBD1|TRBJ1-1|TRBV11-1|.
TGTGCCAGCAGCTCCAGTAAAGGACAGGGCATCCCTGAAGCTTTCTTT
CASSSSKGQGIPEAFF
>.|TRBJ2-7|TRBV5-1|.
TGCGCCAGCAGCCTCCCGAGTTCCTACGAGCAGTACTTC
CASSLPSSYEQYF
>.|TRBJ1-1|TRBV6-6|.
TGTGCCAGCAGCTACGGGCAAGCCGCTGAAGCTTTCTTT
CASSYGQAAEAFF
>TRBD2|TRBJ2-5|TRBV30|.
TGTGCCTCCGGACTAGCGGGGTCAGAGACCCAGTACTTC
CASGLAGSETQYF
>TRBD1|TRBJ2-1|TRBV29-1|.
TGCAGCGTTGAGGGTGGTGAGGGGGCCAATGGGTTCTTC
CSVEGGEGANGFF
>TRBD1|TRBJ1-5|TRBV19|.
TGTGCCAGTAGTACTGTCGGACAGGGGAGACAGCCCCAGCATTTT
CASSTVGQGRQPQHF
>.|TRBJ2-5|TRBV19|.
TGTGCCAGTAGTATGCTCTTCCGGGAGACCCAGTACTTC
CASSMLFRETQYF
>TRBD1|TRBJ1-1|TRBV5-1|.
TGCGCCAGCAAGGGGGCGAGAAACACTGAAGCTTTCTTT
CASKGARNTEAFF
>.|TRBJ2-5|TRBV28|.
TGTGCCAGCAGTTTTGGACTCTTTGGGACCCAGTACTTC
CASSFGLFGTQYF